Presented here are 25 T cell receptor beta chains from one specimen sequenced in a study of cytomegalovirus exposure and HLA in healthy donors (dated by TCRdb to about 2017). The library was obtained by the immunoSEQ multiplex PCR assay. A mixture of 60 forward primers for TCR Vbeta segments and 13 reverse primers for TCR Jbeta segments was used in the multiplex PCR. TCRdb provides this immuneACCESS table in a form limited to in-frame rearrangements. Some clones are lacking; in checked studies, under half of them reflect an unresolved V gene, and why the rest are absent is not known. The sample has approximately 95,000 clones on record, under 90% of them singletons. The ten largest account for approximately 3.9% of the sample. Sequenced: PBMCs. The receptors originated from a woman in her seventies in good health and CMV-seropositive.

The chain has TRBV6-6 and TRBJ2-7; no definite D call. CDR3 size: 14 residues. The V and J ends lost 0 bases and 1 base respectively, with 7 bases between them. CDR1 is MNHNY and CDR2 is SVGAGI in the germline V gene (reference sequence). CDR3 in amino acids: CASSYSLSSYEQYF. CDR3 DNA sequence: TGTGCCAGCAGTTACTCGTTGAGTTCCTACGAGCAGTACTTC.

The chain couples TRBV29-1 to TRBJ2-7, with D maybe TRBD1 (6 bases). This CDR3 has 13 amino acids. The ends were cut back, 7 bases at V and 7 bases at J, with 20 bases in the middle. Per the germline V gene, CDR1 is SQVTM and CDR2 is ANQGSEA. CDR3 protein: CSAIRGTQGEQYF. CDR3 DNA: TGCAGCGCCATAAGGGGGACCCAAGGAGAGCAGTACTTC.

The V gene is TRBV4-1, the J gene TRBJ1-5; D unresolved. This CDR3 comprises 16 residues. V lost 0 bases and J 2 bases, leaving 11 bases between the germline ends. Per the germline V gene, CDR1 is MGHRA and CDR2 is YSYEKL. The CDR3 here is CASSQETPAGNQPQHF. The CDR3 nucleotides are TGCGCCAGCAGCCAAGAAACACCCGCCGGCAATCAGCCCCAGCATTTT.

Concerning this clone: The conserved phenylalanine or tryptophan normally closing the CDR3 is absent here, so this likely arose from a read error. No DNA is shown, since the ends of the CDR3 on it are uncertain; the CDR3 is the one TCRdb lists. The chain carries TRBV23-1 and TRBJ2-6; the table names TRBD1, a call not compared with the DNA. TRBV23-1 is treated as an ORF (open reading frame) with a function not yet certain. The CDR3 is 8 residues long, counting both termini. The CDR3 loop is CASNEQTA.

J is TRBJ2-3 and V is TRBV6-5; 10 nucleotides align to TRBD1. The CDR3 sequence is 15 residues long. Germline lookup yields CDR1 MNHEY and CDR2 SVGAGI. The J segment lost 8 bases and the V segment lost 5 bases, leaving 10 bases of the junction unmatched. CDR3: CASSHPDRGRGTQYF. CDR3 nucleotide sequence: TGTGCCAGCAGTCACCCGGACAGGGGGAGAGGTACGCAGTATTTT.

V usage is TRBV6-5 and J usage is TRBJ1-2; D is perhaps TRBD1 (5 bases). Germline CDR1 and CDR2: MNHEY and SVGAGI. The CDR3 runs to 14 residues. V lost 10 bases to trimming and J lost 8 bases, with 23 bases between them. The CDR3 bases are TGTGCCACCCTCGCCGGGGGATCTGGCGGGGGCTACACCTTC. It encodes CATLAGGSGGGYTF.

CDR3 in amino acids: CASSDDLAAVINEQFF. The CDR3, as DNA: TGTGCCAGCAGCGACGATCTAGCGGCCGTTATTAATGAGCAGTTCTTC. The chain couples TRBV5-6 to TRBJ2-1, with TRBD2 matching over 7 bases. The V gene's germline CDR1 is SGHDT and CDR2 YYEEEE. There are 16 residues in the CDR3. The trim removed 4 bases at V and 7 bases at J, leaving 14 bases unmatched.

The chain carries TRBV30 and TRBJ2-7, with 9 bases matching TRBD1. CDR1 is GTSNPN, CDR2 SVGIG, per germline (reference sequence). V was pared by 7 bases and J by 6 bases, with 13 bases of the junction left unmatched. This CDR3 has 14 amino acids. The CDR3 DNA reads TGTGCCTTGGGCTCCGGGACAGGGAGAGTCGAGCAGTACTTC. As protein: CALGSGTGRVEQYF.

The rearrangement links TRBV5-5 to TRBJ2-1; 11 bases are a match to TRBD2. Germline CDR1 and CDR2: SGHKS and YYEKEE (reference sequence). The CDR3 is 15 amino acids. V trimming: 4 bases; J trimming: 7 bases; junction bases outside the gene matches: 7. The CDR3 loop is CASSVTSGRGNEQFF. CDR3 in DNA: TGTGCCAGCAGCGTAACTAGCGGGAGAGGGAATGAGCAGTTCTTC.

The table lists this clone with a few counts. The genes are TRBV5-1 and TRBJ1-1; a weak D match, TRBD1 (5 bases). The V and J ends lost 0 bases and 5 bases respectively, with 14 bases between them. The CDR3 totals 15 residues. The germline V gene has CDR1 SGHRS and CDR2 YFSETQ. As DNA, the CDR3 is TGCGCCAGCAGCTTGGAGCGGGGATGGGGGACTGAAGCTTTCTTT. It encodes CASSLERGWGTEAFF.

This chain connects TRBV5-4 to TRBJ2-5; the D gene is possibly TRBD2 (5 bases). The CDR3 sequence is 14 residues long. V was cut by 4 bases and J by 0 bases, with 10 bases left in between. Germline V gene sequence: CDR1 SGHNT, CDR2 YYREEE (reference sequence). The CDR3 nucleotides read TGTGCCAGCAGCCCCCCGGGGTACCAAGAGACCCAGTACTTC. Protein sequence: CASSPPGYQETQYF.

This rearrangement joins TRBV28 to TRBJ1-5; D uncertain. Trimming cost V 2 bases and J 6 bases, with 11 bases left between them. CDR3 length: 14 residues. In germline, CDR1 is MDHEN, CDR2 SYDVKM. The CDR3 nucleotides are TGTGCCAGCAGTTTAAGAGGGTTTATTCAGCCCCAGCATTTT. This encodes CASSLRGFIQPQHF.

This chain links TRBV5-1 with TRBJ2-7; 7 bases align to TRBD1. The trim removed 3 bases at V and 1 base at J, leaving 7 bases unmatched. This CDR3 has 15 residues. Germline V gene lookup returns CDR1 SGHRS and CDR2 YFSETQ. CDR3 DNA: TGCGCCAGCAGCTCCCTGGCAGGGGGATCCTACGAGCAGTACTTC. This sequence encodes CASSSLAGGSYEQYF.

CDR3 coding DNA: TGTGCTAGTGCCCCTGACAGGACCAGCACAGATACGCAGTATTTT. Its protein is CASAPDRTSTDTQYF. This sequence joins TRBV12-5 and TRBJ2-3; a possible D gene is TRBD1 (6 bases). V was trimmed by 7 bases and J by 0 bases, leaving 14 bases between them. CDR1 is LGHNT and CDR2 is FRNRAP in the germline V gene. The CDR3 is 15 residues long.

The rearrangement uses TRBV6-5 and TRBJ2-5, with D unresolved. In germline, CDR1 is MNHEY, CDR2 SVGAGI. V dropped 5 bases and J dropped 1 base, with 11 bases sitting between them. There are 14 residues in the CDR3. CDR3 residues: CASSGSLLQETQYF. The CDR3, as DNA: TGTGCCAGCAGTGGCTCTCTGCTCCAAGAGACCCAGTACTTC.

The gene calls are TRBV10-3 and TRBJ2-2, with D perhaps TRBD2 (5 bases). The V gene lost 7 bases and the J gene lost 3 bases, with 12 bases spanning the gap. Germline values: CDR1 ENHRY, CDR2 SYGVKD. The CDR3 totals 14 residues. The CDR3 spells CAIKADGDTGELFF. CDR3 DNA: TGTGCCATCAAAGCGGACGGGGACACCGGGGAGCTGTTTTTT.

Notes on this clone: At one boundary the junction diverges from the germline segment, which might be a read error. This CDR3 is also generated by other DNA sequences in the sample. This rearrangement joins TRBV5-1 to TRBJ1-2, with D unclear. Per germline, CDR1 SGHRS and CDR2 YFSETQ. This CDR3 is 14 amino acids long. The CDR3 loop is CASSLQRYNYGYTF. The CDR3 nucleotides are TGCGCCAGTAGCTTACAGCGGTACAACTATGGCTACACCTTC.

This chain joins TRBV30 and TRBJ2-6; 8 nucleotides align to TRBD1. The CDR3 length is 15 residues. The V and J ends lost 7 bases and 1 base, in that order; junction bases with no gene match: 6. CDR1 is GTSNPN and CDR2 is SVGIG in the germline V gene (reference sequence). CDR3 protein: CAFSTGASGANVLTF. For the CDR3, the DNA is TGTGCCTTCTCGACAGGGGCGTCTGGGGCCAACGTCCTGACTTTC.

V is TRBV29-1 and J is TRBJ2-7, with 8 positions matching TRBD1. This CDR3 spans 16 amino acids. Trimming cost V 5 bases and J 3 bases; bases outside gene matches: 15. Germline V gene sequence: CDR1 SQVTM, CDR2 ANQGSEA. This chain's CDR3 is CSVRLQGGPGFYEQYF. DNA for the CDR3: TGCAGCGTTCGACTACAGGGGGGACCCGGGTTCTACGAGCAGTACTTC.

The V call is TRBV10-3, the J call TRBJ2-1, with D perhaps TRBD2 (5 bases). With 10 bases removed from V and 0 bases from J, the gap between germline ends came to 7 bases. The germline CDR1 and CDR2 sequences are ENHRY and SYGVKD. The CDR3 has 12 amino acids. The CDR3 loop reads CATSSSYNEQFF. Written as DNA, the CDR3 is TGTGCCACTAGCAGCTCCTACAATGAGCAGTTCTTC.

A note on this clone: Its ends do not fully match the called genes, so a read error is possible. V and J are TRBV6-1 and TRBJ2-7; a weak D match, TRBD1 (7 bases). Germline V gene sequence: CDR1 MNHNS, CDR2 SASEGT. This CDR3 is 19 amino acids long. The CDR3 sequence is CASSDGQVWGGQDSYEQHF. The CDR3 DNA follows: TGTGCCAGCAGTGACGGTCAGGTTTGGGGAGGACAGGACTCCTACGAGCAGCACTTC.

J is TRBJ2-2 and V is TRBV11-3, with a weak D call TRBD2 (5 bases). Germline values: CDR1 SGHNT, CDR2 YENEEA. The CDR3 is made up of 14 amino acids. Trimming removed 5 bases from V and 4 bases from J, with 11 bases in between. CDR3 DNA: TGTGCCAGCAGCGAGGGCCTGCTCACCGGGGAGCTGTTTTTT. It yields the protein CASSEGLLTGELFF.

The J gene is TRBJ2-2, the V gene TRBV15; 7 bases map to TRBD2. J was trimmed by 1 base and V by 9 bases; bases with no gene match: 11. Per the germline V gene, CDR1 is LNHNV and CDR2 is YYDKDF (reference sequence). The CDR3 runs to 16 residues. CDR3 coding DNA: TGTGCCACGGGCCCGGGAGGTTACAAGAACACCGGGGAGCTGTTTTTT. This sequence encodes CATGPGGYKNTGELFF.

The chain has TRBV27 and TRBJ2-1; 7 bases map to TRBD1. Germline CDR1 MNHEY, CDR2 SMNVEV (reference sequence). Trimming cost V 3 bases and J 8 bases; bases outside gene matches: 7. CDR3 size: 14 residues. In DNA, the CDR3 is TGTGCCAGCAGTTTGAGGACAGGTAGTGATGAGCAGTTCTTC. Translation: CASSLRTGSDEQFF.

The chain uses TRBV2 and TRBJ1-3; D is ambiguous. This CDR3 comprises 15 residues. Trimming left V 4 bases short and J 0 bases short, with 10 bases between. The germline V gene has CDR1 SNHLY and CDR2 FYNNEI. CDR3: CASSGSQNSGNTIYF. The DNA of the CDR3 is TGTGCCAGCAGTGGCTCTCAGAACTCTGGAAACACCATATATTTT.